This T cell receptor beta chain was sequenced in a study of blood T cell repertoires in COVID-19. The CDR3 sequence is 14 residues long. The germline V gene encodes CDR1 MNHEY and CDR2 SVGEGT. Trimming shortened V by 5 bases and J by 0 bases, and 10 bases separated the two germline ends. Profiled with immunoSEQ multiplex PCR; TCRdb holds only in-frame clones, not every one. Among fewer than 110,000 clones listed, around nine tenths were seen once. The sequence came from a man in his fifties or sixties in a cohort sampled during active COVID-19. This rearrangement joins TRBV6-2 or TRBV6-3 to TRBJ1-1; perhaps TRBD1 as D (5 bases). The sample comprised peripheral blood. CDR3 sequence: CASSKQVMNTEAFF. The DNA for the CDR3 is TGTGCCAGCAGTAAACAGGTAATGAACACTGAAGCTTTCTTT.